The sequence of this TCR beta chain was determined in a study of cytomegalovirus exposure and HLA in healthy donors. Study-level findings and limits: Trimming of TCR beta V- and J-genes showed a link, identified in a later analysis, to a missense DCLRE1C variant. Most subjects had HLA-A and HLA-B alleles reportedly predicted accurately by TCR beta sequences.

The germline CDR1 and CDR2 sequences are SGHTA and FQGTGA. With 5 bases clipped from V and 5 bases from J, the junction kept 13 bases outside the gene matches. The CDR3 sequence is 16 residues long. Vbeta (60) and Jbeta (13) primers were used in the PCR. Under the authors' procedure: In a later analysis, some 80 million unique TCR beta chains included roughly 11 million shared by two or more donors. Produced via immunoSEQ multiplex PCR; TCRdb's table is partial and in-frame only. That table gives V, J and clone size, and the DNA gave D and trimming. The table records approximately 160,000 clones, about four fifths of them present only once. To note about this clone: Its antigen is unknown.

The specimen sequenced was PBMCs. The chain joins TRBV7-3 to TRBJ2-5; 8 bases align to TRBD1. The sequence was collected from a man aged 25-40 years in good health and CMV-seropositive. CDR3 loop: CASSQNIGTGGETQYF. The CDR3 DNA is TGTGCCAGCAGCCAAAATATAGGGACAGGTGGCGAGACCCAGTACTTC.